This TCR beta chain was identified in a study of T cells expressing NK-cell markers. Broader study findings: Several donors' CD3+CD56-NKG2C+ cells were dominated by the same clonotypes.

Following a re-call of the 5' RACE reads, TCRdb has one entry per CDR3 protein and lacks DNA. The sample totals about 400,000 distinct CDR3 sequences; its top ten clones hold about 10%. As regards this clonotype: Its antigen remains unknown.

The CDR3 runs 17 residues. This receptor was taken from a woman aged 45-65 years in good health. Sequencing used blood T cells: a sorted CD56 or NKG2C T cell subset, CD4+ or CD8+ T cells, or bulk PBMC T cells (not recorded which). The chain carries TRBV12-3 or TRBV12-4 and TRBJ2-2; TCRdb's assignment of TRBD2 cannot be checked, as there is no DNA. The CDR3 loop is CASSFEGTGTSTGELFF.